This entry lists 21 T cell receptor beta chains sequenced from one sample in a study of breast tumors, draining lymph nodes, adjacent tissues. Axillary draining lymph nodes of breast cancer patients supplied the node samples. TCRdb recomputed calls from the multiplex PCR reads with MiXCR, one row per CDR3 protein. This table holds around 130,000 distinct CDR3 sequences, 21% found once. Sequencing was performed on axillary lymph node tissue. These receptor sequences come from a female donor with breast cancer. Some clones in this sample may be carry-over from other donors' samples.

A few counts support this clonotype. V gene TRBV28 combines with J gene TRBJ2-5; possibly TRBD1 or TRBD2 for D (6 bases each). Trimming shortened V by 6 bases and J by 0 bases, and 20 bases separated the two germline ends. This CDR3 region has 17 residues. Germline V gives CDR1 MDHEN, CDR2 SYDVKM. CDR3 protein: CASSTTWAGEDQETQYF. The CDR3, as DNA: TGTGCCAGCAGCACCACCTGGGCAGGGGAGGACCAAGAGACCCAGTACTTC.

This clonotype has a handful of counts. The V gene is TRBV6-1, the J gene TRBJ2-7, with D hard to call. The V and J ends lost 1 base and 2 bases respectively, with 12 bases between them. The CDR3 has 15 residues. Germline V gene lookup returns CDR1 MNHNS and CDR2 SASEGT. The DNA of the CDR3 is TGTGCCAGCAGTGAAGGTCACCAACCCCCCTACGAGCAGTACTTC. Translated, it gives CASSEGHQPPYEQYF.

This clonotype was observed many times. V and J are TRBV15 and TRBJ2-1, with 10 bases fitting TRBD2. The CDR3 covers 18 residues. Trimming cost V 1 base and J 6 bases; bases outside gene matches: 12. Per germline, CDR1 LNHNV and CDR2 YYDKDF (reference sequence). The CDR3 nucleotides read TGTGCCACCAGCAGAGCAAATGGCTTAGCGGGAGGCAGCAATGAGCAGTTCTTC. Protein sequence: CATSRANGLAGGSNEQFF.

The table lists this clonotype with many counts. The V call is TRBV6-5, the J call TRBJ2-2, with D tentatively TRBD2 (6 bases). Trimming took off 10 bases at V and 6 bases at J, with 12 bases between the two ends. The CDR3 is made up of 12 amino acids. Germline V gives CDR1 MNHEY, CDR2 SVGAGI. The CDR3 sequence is CATMGGPGELFF. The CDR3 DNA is TGTGCCACCATGGGGGGTCCCGGGGAGCTGTTTTTT.

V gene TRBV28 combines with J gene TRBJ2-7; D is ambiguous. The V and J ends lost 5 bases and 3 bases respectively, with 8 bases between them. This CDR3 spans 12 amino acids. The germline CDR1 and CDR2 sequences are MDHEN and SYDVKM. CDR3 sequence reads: CASSIIGYEQYF. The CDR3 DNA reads TGTGCCAGCAGTATTATTGGCTACGAGCAGTACTTC.

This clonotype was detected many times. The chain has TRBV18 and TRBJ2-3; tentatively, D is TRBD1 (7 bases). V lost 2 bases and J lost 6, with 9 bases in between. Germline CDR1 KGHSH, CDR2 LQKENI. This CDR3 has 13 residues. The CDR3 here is CASSPAGQDTQYF. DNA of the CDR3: TGTGCCAGCTCACCAGCGGGACAGGATACGCAGTATTTT. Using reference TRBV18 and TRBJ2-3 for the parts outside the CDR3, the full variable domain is NAGVMQNPRHLVRRRGQEARLRCSPMKGHSHVYWYRQLPEEGLKFMVYLQKENIIDESGMPKERFSAEFPKEGPSILRIQQVVRGDSAAYFCASSPAGQDTQYFGPGTRLTVL.

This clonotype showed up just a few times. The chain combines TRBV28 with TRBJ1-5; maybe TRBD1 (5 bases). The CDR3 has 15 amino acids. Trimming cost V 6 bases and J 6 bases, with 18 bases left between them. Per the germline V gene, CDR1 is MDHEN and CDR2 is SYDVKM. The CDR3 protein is CASRPVQGEFQPQHF. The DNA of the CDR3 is TGTGCCAGCAGGCCCGTTCAGGGAGAGTTTCAGCCCCAGCATTTT.

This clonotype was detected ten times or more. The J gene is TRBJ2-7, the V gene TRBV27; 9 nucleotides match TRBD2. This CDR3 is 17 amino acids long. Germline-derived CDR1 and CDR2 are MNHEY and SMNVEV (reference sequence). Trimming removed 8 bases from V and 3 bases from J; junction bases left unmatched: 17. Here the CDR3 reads CASPYLSGLAKVYEQYF. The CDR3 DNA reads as TGTGCCAGCCCCTACCTTAGCGGACTAGCGAAGGTCTACGAGCAGTACTTC.

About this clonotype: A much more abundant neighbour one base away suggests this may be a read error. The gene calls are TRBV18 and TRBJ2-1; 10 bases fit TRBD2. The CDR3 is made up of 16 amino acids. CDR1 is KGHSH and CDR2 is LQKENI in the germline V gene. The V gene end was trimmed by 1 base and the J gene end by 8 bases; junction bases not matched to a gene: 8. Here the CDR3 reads CASSPRLAGLYDEQFF. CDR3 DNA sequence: TGTGCCAGCTCACCACGACTAGCGGGCCTATACGATGAGCAGTTCTTC.

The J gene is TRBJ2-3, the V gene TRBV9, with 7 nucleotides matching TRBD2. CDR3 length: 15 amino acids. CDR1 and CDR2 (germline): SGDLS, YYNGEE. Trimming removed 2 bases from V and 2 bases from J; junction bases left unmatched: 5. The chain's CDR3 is CASSVRLAHTDTQYF. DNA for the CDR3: TGTGCCAGCAGCGTTCGACTAGCACACACAGATACGCAGTATTTT.

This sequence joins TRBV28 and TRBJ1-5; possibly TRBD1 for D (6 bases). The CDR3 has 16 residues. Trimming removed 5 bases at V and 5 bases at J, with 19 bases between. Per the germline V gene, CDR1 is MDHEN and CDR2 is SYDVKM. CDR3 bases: TGTGCCAGCAGTCCGCTGGGGCAGGGGAAAGATCAGCCCCAGCATTTT. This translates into CASSPLGQGKDQPQHF.

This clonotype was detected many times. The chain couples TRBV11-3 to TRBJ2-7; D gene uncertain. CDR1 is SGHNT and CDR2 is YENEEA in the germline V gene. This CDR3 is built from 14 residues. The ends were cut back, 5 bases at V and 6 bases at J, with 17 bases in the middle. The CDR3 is CASSPTLGVGEQYF. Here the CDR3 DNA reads TGTGCCAGCAGCCCCACACTGGGCGTCGGCGAGCAGTACTTC.

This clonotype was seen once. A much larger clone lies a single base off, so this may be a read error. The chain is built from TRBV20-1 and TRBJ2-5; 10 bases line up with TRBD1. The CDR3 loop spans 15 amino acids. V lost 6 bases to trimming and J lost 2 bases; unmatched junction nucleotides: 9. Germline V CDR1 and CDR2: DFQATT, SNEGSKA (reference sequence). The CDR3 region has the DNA TGCAGTGCCCCGGACAGGGGGTCCTATCAAGAGACCCAGTACTTC. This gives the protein CSAPDRGSYQETQYF.

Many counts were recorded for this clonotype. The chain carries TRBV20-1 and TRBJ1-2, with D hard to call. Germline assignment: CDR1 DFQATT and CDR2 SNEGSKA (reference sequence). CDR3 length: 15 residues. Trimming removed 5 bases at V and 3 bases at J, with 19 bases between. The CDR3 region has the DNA TGCAGTGCTCAACGGACCCTTGTACCTCACTATGGCTACACCTTC. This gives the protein CSAQRTLVPHYGYTF.

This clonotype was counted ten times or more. The CDR3 sequence: CASRGRVHEQYF. As DNA, the CDR3 is TGTGCCAGCAGGGGCAGGGTCCACGAGCAGTACTTC. J is TRBJ2-7 and V is TRBV27; weak D call: TRBD1 (5 bases). The CDR3 is 12 amino acids. With 6 bases removed from V and 5 bases from J, the gap between germline ends came to 11 bases. The germline gives CDR1 MNHEY, CDR2 SMNVEV (reference sequence).

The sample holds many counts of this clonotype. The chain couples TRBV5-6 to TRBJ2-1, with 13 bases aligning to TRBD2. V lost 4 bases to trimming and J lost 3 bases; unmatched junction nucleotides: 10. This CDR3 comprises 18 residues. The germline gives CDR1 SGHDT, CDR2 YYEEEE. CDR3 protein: CASSIGLAGEGYYNEQFF. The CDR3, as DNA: TGTGCCAGCAGCATCGGACTAGCGGGGGAGGGCTACTACAATGAGCAGTTCTTC.

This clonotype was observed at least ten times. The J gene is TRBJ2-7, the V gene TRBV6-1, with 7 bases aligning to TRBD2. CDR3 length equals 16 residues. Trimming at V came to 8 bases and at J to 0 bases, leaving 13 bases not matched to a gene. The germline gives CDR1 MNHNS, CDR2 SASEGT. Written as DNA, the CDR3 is TGTGCCAGCTGCTCCCACGTCGCGGGAGACTCCTACGAGCAGTACTTC. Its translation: CASCSHVAGDSYEQYF.

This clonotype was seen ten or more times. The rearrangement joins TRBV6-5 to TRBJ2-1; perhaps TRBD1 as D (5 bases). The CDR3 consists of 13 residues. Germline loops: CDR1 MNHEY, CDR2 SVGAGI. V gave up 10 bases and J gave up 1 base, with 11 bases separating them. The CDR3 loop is CATRDWSYNEQFF. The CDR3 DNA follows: TGTGCCACCAGGGATTGGTCCTACAATGAGCAGTTCTTC.

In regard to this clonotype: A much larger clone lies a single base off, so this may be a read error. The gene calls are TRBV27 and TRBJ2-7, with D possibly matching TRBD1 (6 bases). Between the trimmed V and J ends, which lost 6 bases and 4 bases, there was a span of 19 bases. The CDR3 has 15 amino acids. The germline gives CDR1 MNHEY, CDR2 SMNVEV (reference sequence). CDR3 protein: CASSPNRVSVYEQYF. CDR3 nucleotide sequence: TGTGCCAGCAGCCCTAACAGGGTATCAGTATACGAGCAGTACTTC.

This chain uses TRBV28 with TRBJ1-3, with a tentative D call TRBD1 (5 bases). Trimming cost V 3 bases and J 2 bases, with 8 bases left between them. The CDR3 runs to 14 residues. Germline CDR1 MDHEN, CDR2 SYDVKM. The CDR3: CASSFGGPGNTIYF. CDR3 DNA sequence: TGTGCCAGCAGTTTTGGGGGTCCTGGAAACACCATATATTTT. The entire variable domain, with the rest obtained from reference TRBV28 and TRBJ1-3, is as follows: DVKVTQSSRYLVKRTGEKVFLECVQDMDHENMFWYRQDPGLGLRLIYFSYDVKMKEKGDIPEGYSVSREKKERFSLILESASTNQTSMYLCASSFGGPGNTIYFGEGSWLTVV.

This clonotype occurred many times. CDR3 nucleotides: TGTGCCAGCTCACGATCCGGGACAGAGGGCACCGGGGAGCTGTTTTTT. The encoded protein is CASSRSGTEGTGELFF. The V call is TRBV18, the J call TRBJ2-2, with TRBD1 matching 7 bases. The ends lost 4 bases at V and 4 bases at J; junction bases unmatched: 9. The CDR3 extends over 16 amino acids. CDR1 and CDR2 from the germline V gene are KGHSH and LQKENI. The variable domain in full, with the rest retrieved from reference TRBV18 and TRBJ2-2, is NAGVMQNPRHLVRRRGQEARLRCSPMKGHSHVYWYRQLPEEGLKFMVYLQKENIIDESGMPKERFSAEFPKEGPSILRIQQVVRGDSAAYFCASSRSGTEGTGELFFGEGSRLTVL.